Listed here are 25 T cell receptor beta chains from one sample, sequenced in a study of STAT5B mutations in CD4+ large granular lymphocyte leukemia. TCRdb's table, derived via immunoSEQ multiplex PCR, lists solely in-frame clones and lacks some. The sample holds about 22,000 clones; more than 60% are singletons and the top ten take roughly 0.4%. Sequencing used CD4+ T cells from blood buffy coats. The receptors shown here come from a human donor in good health.

This clone occurred a few times. This rearrangement joins TRBV5-4 to TRBJ2-2; 8 bases fit TRBD1. Germline CDR1 is SGHNT and CDR2 is YYREEE (reference sequence). J gave up 4 bases and V 4 bases, and 6 bases lay outside the gene matches. The CDR3 covers 15 residues. CDR3 sequence reads: CASSPRTGTTGELFF. The DNA of the CDR3 is TGTGCCAGCAGCCCCAGGACAGGGACCACCGGGGAGCTGTTTTTT. Supplemented by reference TRBV5-4 and TRBJ2-2, the full variable domain reads ETGVTQSPTHLIKTRGQQVTLRCSSQSGHNTVSWYQQALGQGPQFIFQYYREEENGRGNFPPRFSGLQFPNYSSELNVNALELDDSALYLCASSPRTGTTGELFFGEGSRLTVL.

This clone was counted only a few times. The rearrangement uses TRBV28 and TRBJ1-1, with TRBD1 matching over 7 bases. Per the germline V gene, CDR1 is MDHEN and CDR2 is SYDVKM. The CDR3 covers 14 residues. The V gene end was trimmed by 5 bases and the J gene end by 1 base; junction bases not matched to a gene: 4. CDR3 sequence (DNA): TGTGCCAGCAGTCTGACAGGGAGGAACACTGAAGCTTTCTTT. Protein sequence: CASSLTGRNTEAFF.

This rearrangement joins TRBV28 to TRBJ1-5; TRBD1 aligns across 10 bases. V shed 5 bases and J 5 bases; nucleotides not matched to a gene: 9. The CDR3 loop spans 16 amino acids. The V gene's germline CDR1 is MDHEN and CDR2 SYDVKM. CDR3 sequence: CASSPTGTGVHQPQHF. As DNA, the CDR3 is TGTGCCAGCAGTCCGACAGGGACAGGGGTTCATCAGCCCCAGCATTTT.

This chain uses TRBV10-3 with TRBJ2-2; D call uncertain. Germline V CDR1 and CDR2: ENHRY, SYGVKD. The CDR3 contains 16 residues. The germline V and J ends were trimmed by 0 bases and 0 bases, with 8 bases remaining between them. CDR3 sequence: CAISESPGTNTGELFF. CDR3 nucleotide sequence: TGTGCCATCAGTGAGTCCCCAGGAACGAACACCGGGGAGCTGTTTTTT.

This clone was recorded only once. The V call is TRBV27, the J call TRBJ2-1, with 8 positions matching TRBD2. The germline V gene has CDR1 MNHEY and CDR2 SMNVEV (reference sequence). CDR3 length: 15 amino acids. V was clipped by 6 bases and J by 1 base; unmatched bases: 5. The CDR3 DNA reads TGTGCCAGCAGCCAGCGGGGGACGTCCTACAATGAGCAGTTCTTC. Translated: CASSQRGTSYNEQFF.

The V gene is TRBV5-1, the J gene TRBJ1-6; D gene ambiguous. Trimming removed 6 bases at V and 3 bases at J, with 16 bases between. Germline-derived CDR1 and CDR2 are SGHRS and YFSETQ. The CDR3 has 16 residues. CDR3 protein: CASNSGGNLYNSPLHF. In DNA form, the CDR3 reads TGCGCCAGCAACTCGGGAGGAAACCTCTATAATTCACCCCTCCACTTT.

J is TRBJ2-1 and V is TRBV4-1, with a tentative D call TRBD2 (5 bases). The CDR3 has 18 residues. The germline CDR1 and CDR2 sequences are MGHRA and YSYEKL. Trimming pared 0 bases from V and 0 bases from J, leaving 15 bases between. The DNA of the CDR3 is TGCGCCAGCAGCCAAGACCGGGGTAGCGCTAGCTCCTACAATGAGCAGTTCTTC. Translating it yields CASSQDRGSASSYNEQFF.

The chain has TRBV27 and TRBJ2-2; 11 bases map to TRBD2. J gave up 1 base and V 1 base, and 11 bases lay outside the gene matches. The CDR3 runs to 20 residues. Germline V lookup: CDR1 MNHEY, CDR2 SMNVEV (reference sequence). The CDR3 loop is CASSLYRLAGGQGNTGELFF. Here the CDR3 DNA reads TGTGCCAGCAGTTTATATCGGCTAGCGGGGGGCCAGGGGAACACCGGGGAGCTGTTTTTT.

This rearrangement joins TRBV6-4 to TRBJ1-5; the D is unclear. The V gene's germline CDR1 is MRHNA and CDR2 SNTAGT. The V and J ends lost 6 bases and 1 base respectively, with 7 bases between them. CDR3 length: 13 amino acids. CDR3 coding DNA: TGTGCCAGCAGCACTGGGAGCAATCAGCCCCAGCATTTT. Protein product: CASSTGSNQPQHF.

This clone has just a few counts. The chain employs TRBV7-9 and TRBJ1-2; no reliable D call. The germline CDR1 and CDR2 sequences are SEHNR and FQNEAQ (reference sequence). The CDR3 is 14 amino acids. Trimming removed 5 bases at V and 1 base at J, with 11 bases between. The CDR3 sequence: CASSIDGINYGYTF. For the CDR3, the DNA is TGTGCCAGCAGCATCGATGGGATTAACTATGGCTACACCTTC.

This clone was counted once. The chain links TRBV6-6 to TRBJ2-5, with D maybe TRBD1 (5 bases). Germline lookup yields CDR1 MNHNY and CDR2 SVGAGI (reference sequence). V was pared by 4 bases and J by 4 bases, with 13 bases between. The CDR3 runs to 14 residues. As DNA, the CDR3 is TGTGCCAGCAGTTCGGCACAGGAGAGAGAGACCCAGTACTTC. Translating it yields CASSSAQERETQYF.

The CDR3 sequence is CASSLGLAGGTSTDTQYF. In DNA, the CDR3 is TGCGCCAGCAGCCTTGGACTAGCGGGGGGGACTAGCACAGATACGCAGTATTTT. The chain carries TRBV4-3 and TRBJ2-3, with 15 nucleotides matching TRBD2. CDR1 LGHNA and CDR2 YSLEER come from the germline V gene. There are 18 residues in the CDR3. V lost 4 bases, J lost 0 bases, and 5 bases stayed unmatched.

This clone was observed a single time. The chain carries TRBV29-1 and TRBJ1-2, with D unresolved. In germline, CDR1 is SQVTM, CDR2 ANQGSEA. Trimming left V 7 bases short and J 7 bases short, with 22 bases between. This CDR3 comprises 14 residues. CDR3 nucleotide sequence: TGCAGCGCCTTAATTCGGGATGTACTGGGTGGCTACACCTTC. This gives the protein CSALIRDVLGGYTF.

The chain carries TRBV13 and TRBJ1-1; 7 bases align to TRBD1. The CDR3 runs to 16 residues. Unmatched junction bases numbered 8, after V lost 3 bases and J lost 1 base. Germline V gene sequence: CDR1 PRHDT, CDR2 FYEKMQ (reference sequence). In DNA form, the CDR3 reads TGTGCCAGCAGCTTGACGCAGGGGGGAGGGAACACTGAAGCTTTCTTT. It codes for CASSLTQGGGNTEAFF. Filled out from reference TRBV13 and TRBJ1-1, the complete variable domain reads AAGVIQSPRHLIKEKRETATLKCYPIPRHDTVYWYQQGPGQDPQFLISFYEKMQSDKGSIPDRFSAQQFSDYHSELNMSSLELGDSALYFCASSLTQGGGNTEAFFGQGTRLTVV.

The chain has TRBV2 and TRBJ1-6; 9 positions match TRBD1. V gave up 6 bases and J gave up 10 bases; unmatched junction bases: 7. CDR1 SNHLY and CDR2 FYNNEI come from the germline V gene. The CDR3 has 14 residues. Written as DNA, the CDR3 is TGTGCCAGCAGGGCGGACAGGGGCGGGTCACCCCTCCACTTT. It codes for CASRADRGGSPLHF.

The chain joins TRBV27 to TRBJ2-2, with D hard to call. V was shortened by 3 bases and J by 7 bases, with 9 bases between the two germline ends. The CDR3 loop spans 13 amino acids. Germline V gives CDR1 MNHEY, CDR2 SMNVEV (reference sequence). CDR3 region: CASSFNGHGELFF. DNA of the CDR3: TGTGCCAGCAGTTTCAACGGGCACGGGGAGCTGTTTTTT.

The chain combines TRBV4-1 with TRBJ2-1; TRBD1 might be the D (6 bases). The V gene lost 2 bases and the J gene lost 2 bases, with 16 bases spanning the gap. CDR3 size: 17 residues. In germline, CDR1 is MGHRA, CDR2 YSYEKL. Here the CDR3 DNA reads TGCGCCAGCAGCCAACCGAGAGGGGGATACACCTACAATGAGCAGTTCTTC. This sequence encodes CASSQPRGGYTYNEQFF.

This rearrangement joins TRBV30 to TRBJ2-2; TRBD1 or TRBD2 may be the D gene (5 bases each). Deletions cut 7 bases from V and 7 bases from J, with 22 bases between. Germline lookup yields CDR1 GTSNPN and CDR2 SVGIG (reference sequence). The CDR3 covers 15 residues. The CDR3 DNA is TGTGCCTCGGGCGAGGGGCAACCTGGGGGCGGGGAGCTGTTTTTT. It specifies CASGEGQPGGGELFF.

This chain links TRBV14 with TRBJ2-1; D is ambiguous. The CDR3 length is 12 residues. Germline loops: CDR1 SGHDN, CDR2 FVKESK. V lost 1 base, J lost 7 bases, and 5 bases lay in between. The CDR3 here is CASSQGWNEQFF. CDR3 nucleotides: TGTGCCAGCAGCCAAGGGTGGAATGAGCAGTTCTTC.

This chain connects TRBV28 to TRBJ2-2, with 9 bases matching TRBD2. The CDR3 sequence is 15 residues long. V gave up 6 bases and J gave up 5 bases; unmatched junction bases: 7. CDR1 is MDHEN, CDR2 SYDVKM, per germline. CDR3 in DNA: TGTGCCAGCAGGCCGGGACTAGCAAATACCGGGGAGCTGTTTTTT. Its protein product is CASRPGLANTGELFF.

The CDR3: CSVVTPSGSYNEQFF. The CDR3 region has the DNA TGCAGCGTTGTAACTCCTAGCGGGAGCTACAATGAGCAGTTCTTC. This chain connects TRBV29-1 to TRBJ2-1; 10 nucleotides match TRBD2. Germline CDR1 is SQVTM and CDR2 is ANQGSEA. The V segment lost 4 bases and the J segment 3 bases; nucleotides outside the gene matches: 6. CDR3 size: 15 residues.

V gene TRBV6-4 combines with J gene TRBJ1-3, with a tentative D call TRBD1 (6 bases). Germline CDR1 reads MRHNA; CDR2 reads SNTAGT. This CDR3 has 16 residues. Trimming stripped 8 bases from V and 0 bases from J, with 17 bases between. CDR3 nucleotides: TGTGCCAGCCTAAGGACAGTTCCGAGCTCTGGAAACACCATATATTTT. Protein sequence: CASLRTVPSSGNTIYF.

The chain links TRBV30 to TRBJ2-7; TRBD2 agrees at 9 bases. J gave up 2 bases and V 3 bases, and 2 bases lay outside the gene matches. The CDR3 has 13 amino acids. In germline, CDR1 is GTSNPN, CDR2 SVGIG (reference sequence). In nucleotides, the CDR3 is TGTGCCTGGAGGGCTAGCGGGACCTACGAGCAGTACTTC. This gives the protein CAWRASGTYEQYF.

This clone was seen a handful of times. V gene TRBV21-1 combines with J gene TRBJ1-6; the DNA was not used to check the table's D call, TRBD1. TRBV21-1 is flagged as a pseudogene. This CDR3 has 17 amino acids. The chain's CDR3 is CASSGLRPFPYNSPLHF. CDR3 DNA sequence: TGTGCCAGCTCAGGTTTGAGACCCTTCCCCTATAATTCACCCCTCCACTTT.

The chain links TRBV9 to TRBJ2-2, with TRBD2 identical over 13 bases. Germline CDR1 SGDLS, CDR2 YYNGEE. This CDR3 is built from 18 residues. V lost 3 bases, J lost 5 bases, and 10 bases stayed unmatched. The CDR3 is CASSALAGGPFGTGELFF. The CDR3 DNA reads as TGTGCCAGCAGCGCACTAGCGGGGGGGCCTTTCGGTACCGGGGAGCTGTTTTTT.